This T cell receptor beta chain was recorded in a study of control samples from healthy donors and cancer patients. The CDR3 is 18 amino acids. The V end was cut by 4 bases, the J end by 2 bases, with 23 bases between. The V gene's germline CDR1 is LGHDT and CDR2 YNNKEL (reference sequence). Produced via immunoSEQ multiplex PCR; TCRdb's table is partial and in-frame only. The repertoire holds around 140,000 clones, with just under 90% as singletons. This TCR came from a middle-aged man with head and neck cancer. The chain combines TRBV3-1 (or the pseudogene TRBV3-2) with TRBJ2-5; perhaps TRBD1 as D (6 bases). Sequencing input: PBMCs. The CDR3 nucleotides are TGTGCCAGCAGCCGACTCCGGGACACCGGACGATTACAAGAGACCCAGTACTTC. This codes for CASSRLRDTGRLQETQYF.